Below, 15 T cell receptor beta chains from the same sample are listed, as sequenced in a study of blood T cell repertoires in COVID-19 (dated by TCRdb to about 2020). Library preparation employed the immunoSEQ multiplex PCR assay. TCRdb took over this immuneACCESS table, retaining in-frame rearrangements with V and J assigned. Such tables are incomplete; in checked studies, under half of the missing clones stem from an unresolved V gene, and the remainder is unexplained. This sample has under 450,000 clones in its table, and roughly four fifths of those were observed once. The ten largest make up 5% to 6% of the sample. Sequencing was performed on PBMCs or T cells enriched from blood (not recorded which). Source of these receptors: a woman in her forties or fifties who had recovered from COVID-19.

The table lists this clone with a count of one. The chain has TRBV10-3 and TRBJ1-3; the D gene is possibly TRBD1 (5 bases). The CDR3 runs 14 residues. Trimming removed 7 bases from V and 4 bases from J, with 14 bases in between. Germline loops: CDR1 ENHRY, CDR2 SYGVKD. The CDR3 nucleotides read TGTGCCATCACGTCGGCAGGGAAGGGAAACACCATATATTTT. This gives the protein CAITSAGKGNTIYF.

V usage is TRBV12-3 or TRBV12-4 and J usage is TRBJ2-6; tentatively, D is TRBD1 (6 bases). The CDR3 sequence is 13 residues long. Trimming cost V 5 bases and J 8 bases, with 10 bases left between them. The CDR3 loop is CASSPGATNVLTF. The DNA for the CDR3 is TGTGCCAGCAGTCCAGGGGCGACCAACGTCCTGACTTTC.

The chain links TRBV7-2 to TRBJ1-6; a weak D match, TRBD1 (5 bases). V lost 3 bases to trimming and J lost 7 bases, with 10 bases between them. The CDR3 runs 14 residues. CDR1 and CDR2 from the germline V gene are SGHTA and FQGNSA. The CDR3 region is CASSFLTDNSPLHF. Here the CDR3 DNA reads TGTGCCAGCAGCTTCCTGACAGACAATTCACCCCTCCACTTT.

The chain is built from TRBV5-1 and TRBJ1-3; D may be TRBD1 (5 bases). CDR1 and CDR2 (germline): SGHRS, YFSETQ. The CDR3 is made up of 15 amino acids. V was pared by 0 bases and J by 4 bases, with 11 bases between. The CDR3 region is CASSLDFGAGNTIYF. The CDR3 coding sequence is TGCGCCAGCAGCTTGGATTTTGGGGCGGGAAACACCATATATTTT.

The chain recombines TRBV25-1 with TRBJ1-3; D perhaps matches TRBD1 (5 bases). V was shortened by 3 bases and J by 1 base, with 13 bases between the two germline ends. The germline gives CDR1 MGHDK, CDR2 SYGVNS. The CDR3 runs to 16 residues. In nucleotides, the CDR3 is TGTGCCAGCAGTGATGGCTGGGGCGCGTCTGGAAACACCATATATTTT. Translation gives CASSDGWGASGNTIYF.

The CDR3 coding sequence is TGTGCCAGCAGCCTATCCTCAGGGACAGATACGCAGTATTTT. Amino acids: CASSLSSGTDTQYF. The chain carries TRBV7-3 and TRBJ2-3; a weak D match, TRBD1 (5 bases). Trimming cost V 5 bases and J 3 bases, with 12 bases left between them. The CDR3 spans 14 residues. From germline, CDR1 is SGHTA and CDR2 FQGTGA.

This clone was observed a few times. The CDR3 nucleotides are TGTGCCACCAGCAGCAGTCGGGGGAACTATGGCTACACCTTC. Translated: CATSSSRGNYGYTF. V is TRBV15 and J is TRBJ1-2; D perhaps matches TRBD1 (5 bases). Trimming left V 3 bases short and J 2 bases short, with 10 bases between. The CDR3 loop spans 14 amino acids. Germline V gene lookup returns CDR1 LNHNV and CDR2 YYDKDF (reference sequence).

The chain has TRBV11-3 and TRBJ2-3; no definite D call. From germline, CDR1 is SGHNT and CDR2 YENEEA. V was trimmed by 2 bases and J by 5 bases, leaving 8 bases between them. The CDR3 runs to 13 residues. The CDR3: CASSLFFRDTQYF. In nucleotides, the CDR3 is TGTGCCAGCAGCTTATTTTTTAGAGATACGCAGTATTTT. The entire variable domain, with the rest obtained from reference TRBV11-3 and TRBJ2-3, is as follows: EAGVVQSPRYKIIEKKQPVAFWCNPISGHNTLYWYLQNLGQGPELLIRYENEEAVDDSQLPKDRFSAERLKGVDSTLKIQPAELGDSAVYLCASSLFFRDTQYFGPGTRLTVL.

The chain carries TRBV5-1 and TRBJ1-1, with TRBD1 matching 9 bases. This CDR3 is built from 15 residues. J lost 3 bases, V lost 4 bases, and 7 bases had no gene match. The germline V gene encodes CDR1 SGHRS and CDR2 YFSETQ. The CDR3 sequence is CASSGGTGWDTEAFF. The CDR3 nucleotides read TGCGCCAGCAGCGGGGGGACAGGGTGGGACACTGAAGCTTTCTTT.

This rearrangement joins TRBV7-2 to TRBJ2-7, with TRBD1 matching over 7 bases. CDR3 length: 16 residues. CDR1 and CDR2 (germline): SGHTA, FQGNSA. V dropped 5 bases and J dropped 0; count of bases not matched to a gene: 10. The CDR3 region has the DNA TGTGCCAGCAGCCAGAGTTCGGGGACAGTCTCCTACGAGCAGTACTTC. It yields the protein CASSQSSGTVSYEQYF.

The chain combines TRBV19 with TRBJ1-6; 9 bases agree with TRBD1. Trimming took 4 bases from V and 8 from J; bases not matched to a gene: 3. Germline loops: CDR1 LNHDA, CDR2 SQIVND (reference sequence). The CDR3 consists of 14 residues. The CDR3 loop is CASSTDRGDSPLHF. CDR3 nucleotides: TGTGCCAGTAGTACGGACAGGGGTGATTCACCCCTCCACTTT.

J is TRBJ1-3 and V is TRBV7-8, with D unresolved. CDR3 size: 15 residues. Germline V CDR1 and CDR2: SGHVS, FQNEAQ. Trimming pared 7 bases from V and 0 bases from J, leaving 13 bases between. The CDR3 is CASTADRDSGNTIYF. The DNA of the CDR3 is TGTGCCAGCACCGCGGACCGGGACTCTGGAAACACCATATATTTT.

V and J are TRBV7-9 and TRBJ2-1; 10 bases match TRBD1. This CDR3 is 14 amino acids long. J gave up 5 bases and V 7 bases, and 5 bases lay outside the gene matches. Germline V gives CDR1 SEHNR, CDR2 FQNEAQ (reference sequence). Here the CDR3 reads CASTRTGGHNEQFF. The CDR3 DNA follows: TGTGCCAGCACCCGGACAGGGGGACACAATGAGCAGTTCTTC.

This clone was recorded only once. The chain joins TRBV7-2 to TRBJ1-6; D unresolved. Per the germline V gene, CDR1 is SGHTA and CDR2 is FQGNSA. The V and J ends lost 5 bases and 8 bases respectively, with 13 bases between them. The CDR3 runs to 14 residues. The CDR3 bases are TGTGCCAGCAGCCCCCTCGGGGAGTATTCACCCCTCCACTTT. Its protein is CASSPLGEYSPLHF. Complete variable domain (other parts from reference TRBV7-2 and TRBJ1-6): GAGVSQSPSNKVTEKGKDVELRCDPISGHTALYWYRQSLGQGLEFLIYFQGNSAPDKSGLPSDRFSAERTGGSVSTLTIQRTQQEDSAVYLCASSPLGEYSPLHFGNGTRLTVT.

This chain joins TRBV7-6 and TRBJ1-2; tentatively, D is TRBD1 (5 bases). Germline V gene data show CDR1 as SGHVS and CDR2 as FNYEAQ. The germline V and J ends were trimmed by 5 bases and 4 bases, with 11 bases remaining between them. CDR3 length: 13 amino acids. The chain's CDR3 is CASSPRQGYGYTF. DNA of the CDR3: TGTGCCAGCAGCCCGAGGCAGGGCTATGGCTACACCTTC.